Each of the 17 T cell receptor beta chains below was sequenced from the same sample in a study of shared clonotypes between healthy human individuals. The table came from immunoSEQ multiplex PCR; TCRdb's copy has only in-frame clones and leaves some out. This sample has approximately 1,000,000 clones, with about 80% found just once. Sequencing was carried out using memory CD4+ T cells from PBMCs. As to subset: CD45RA-negative fraction. All receptors derive from a man between 18 and 35 years old in good health. Some clones in this sample may be carry-over from other donors' samples.

The chain uses TRBV9 and TRBJ2-3, with a tentative D call TRBD1 (6 bases). Looked up from germline, CDR1 is SGDLS and CDR2 is YYNGEE. Trimming pared 2 bases from V and 2 bases from J, leaving 12 bases between. The CDR3 runs 15 residues. CDR3: CASSVRGVNTDTQYF. The CDR3 region has the DNA TGTGCCAGCAGCGTCAGGGGTGTAAACACAGATACGCAGTATTTT.

This rearrangement joins TRBV28 to TRBJ2-3; D is perhaps TRBD1 or TRBD2 (6 bases each). This CDR3 spans 15 amino acids. Trimming shortened V by 3 bases and J by 4 bases, and 14 bases separated the two germline ends. CDR1 MDHEN and CDR2 SYDVKM come from the germline V gene. Written as DNA, the CDR3 is TGTGCCAGCAGTTTTTTGGGGGGCCGATCAGATACGCAGTATTTT. Its translation is CASSFLGGRSDTQYF.

The rearrangement uses TRBV7-3 and TRBJ2-3; D perhaps matches TRBD1 (5 bases). Trimming removed 3 bases from V and 2 bases from J, with 9 bases in between. Per germline, CDR1 SGHTA and CDR2 FQGTGA. CDR3 length equals 14 residues. CDR3 sequence (DNA): TGTGCCAGCAGCTTTGACAGATTCACAGATACGCAGTATTTT. This translates into CASSFDRFTDTQYF.

The chain recombines TRBV28 with TRBJ2-7; 7 bases are shared with TRBD1. The V and J ends lost 1 base and 0 bases, in that order; junction bases with no gene match: 6. From germline, CDR1 is MDHEN and CDR2 SYDVKM. The CDR3 sequence is 16 residues long. CDR3 sequence: CASSLSRTGLSYEQYF. The CDR3 nucleotides are TGTGCCAGCAGTTTATCCCGGACAGGCCTCTCCTACGAGCAGTACTTC.

This clone was seen only once. The chain carries TRBV10-3 and TRBJ1-2; 10 bases agree with TRBD1. Germline CDR1 reads ENHRY; CDR2 reads SYGVKD. The V gene end was trimmed by 7 bases and the J gene end by 6 bases; junction bases not matched to a gene: 14. The CDR3 is 16 residues long. CDR3 protein: CAITGGGTDRGHGYTF. CDR3 nucleotides: TGTGCCATCACGGGAGGTGGGACAGACAGGGGGCATGGCTACACCTTC.

In its sample, this clone was seen once. The chain recombines TRBV6-5 with TRBJ1-2, with D possibly TRBD1 on 5 matching bases. V lost 6 bases, J lost 4 bases, and 12 bases lay in between. The CDR3 contains 13 residues. Germline CDR1 is MNHEY and CDR2 is SVGAGI. The chain's CDR3 is CASRDSASYGYTF. The CDR3 DNA sequence: TGTGCCAGCAGAGACAGCGCTTCCTATGGCTACACCTTC.

This chain links TRBV10-3 with TRBJ2-4; a possible D gene is TRBD2 (7 bases). Trimming left V 0 bases short and J 6 bases short, with 24 bases between. CDR1 is ENHRY, CDR2 SYGVKD, per germline. The CDR3 has 19 residues. The CDR3 is CAISESGNPDRTRTNIQYF. CDR3 bases: TGTGCCATCAGTGAGTCGGGAAACCCAGACAGGACTAGAACAAACATTCAGTACTTC.

This rearrangement joins TRBV6-1 to TRBJ1-3; D gene uncertain. Trimming shortened V by 4 bases and J by 6 bases, and 16 bases separated the two germline ends. The CDR3 loop spans 15 amino acids. The V gene's germline CDR1 is MNHNS and CDR2 SASEGT. The CDR3 protein is CASSVVPQSKNTIYF. The CDR3 nucleotides read TGTGCCAGCAGTGTCGTACCGCAGTCGAAAAACACCATATATTTT.

The chain combines TRBV5-1 with TRBJ2-1; 13 bases are a match to TRBD2. The length of the CDR3 is 16 residues. Germline CDR1 is SGHRS and CDR2 is YFSETQ. V lost 7 bases and J lost 9; bases outside the gene matches: 13. CDR3 coding DNA: TGCGCCAGCGGAAAGGCCGGGACTAGCGGGACCGGTGAGCAGTTCTTC. It translates to CASGKAGTSGTGEQFF.

The V gene is TRBV19, the J gene TRBJ2-2; D gene unclear. Trimming took off 5 bases at V and 1 base at J, with 5 bases between the two ends. The CDR3 contains 13 residues. The V gene's germline CDR1 is LNHDA and CDR2 SQIVND (reference sequence). The CDR3, as DNA: TGTGCCAGTAGTTCTCGGAACACCGGGGAGCTGTTTTTT. It yields the protein CASSSRNTGELFF. The variable domain in full, completed from reference TRBV19 and TRBJ2-2, reads DGGITQSPKYLFRKEGQNVTLSCEQNLNHDAMYWYRQDPGQGLRLIYYSQIVNDFQKGDIAEGYSVSREKKESFPLTVTSAQKNPTAFYLCASSSRNTGELFFGEGSRLTVL.

This sequence joins TRBV5-4 and TRBJ2-5, with D tentatively TRBD2 (5 bases). The better agreement between TRBJ2-7 and the DNA end casts doubt on the J call. This CDR3 contains 14 residues. Looked up from germline, CDR1 is SGHNT and CDR2 is YYREEE (reference sequence). The CDR3 coding sequence is TGTGCCAGCAGCTCGACAAGAACTAGTTCCGAGCAGTACTTC. This gives the protein CASSSTRTSSEQYF.

The chain links TRBV4-2 to TRBJ2-1; no clear D gene. Germline assignment: CDR1 LGHNA and CDR2 YNFKEQ. Trimming took 1 base from V and 3 from J, leaving 7 bases between them. This CDR3 has 14 amino acids. CDR3 sequence reads: CASSQGVSYNEQFF. The CDR3 DNA is TGTGCCAGCAGCCAAGGGGTTAGCTACAATGAGCAGTTCTTC.

The chain is built from TRBV5-4 and TRBJ2-2, with TRBD2 matching over 9 bases. V shed 4 bases, J shed 6 bases, and the junction held 10 bases outside the gene matches. There are 16 residues in the CDR3. Germline V gene sequence: CDR1 SGHNT, CDR2 YYREEE (reference sequence). The CDR3 reads CASSPLPSGMAGELFF. CDR3 in DNA: TGTGCCAGCAGCCCACTCCCTAGCGGGATGGCCGGGGAGCTGTTTTTT. The full variable domain, rest sourced from reference TRBV5-4 and TRBJ2-2, is ETGVTQSPTHLIKTRGQQVTLRCSSQSGHNTVSWYQQALGQGPQFIFQYYREEENGRGNFPPRFSGLQFPNYSSELNVNALELDDSALYLCASSPLPSGMAGELFFGEGSRLTVL.

This clone was seen a few times. This sample includes further DNA sequences coding for the same CDR3. The rearrangement uses TRBV9 and TRBJ2-5; D not resolved. Germline assignment: CDR1 SGDLS and CDR2 YYNGEE. This CDR3 has 13 residues. Trimming took off 0 bases at V and 2 bases at J, with 5 bases between the two ends. CDR3 coding DNA: TGTGCCAGCAGCGTAGGGCCACAAGAGACCCAGTACTTC. This sequence encodes CASSVGPQETQYF.

The rearrangement uses TRBV6-6 and TRBJ2-5; 10 nucleotides align to TRBD2. The CDR3 spans 14 residues. Per germline, CDR1 MNHNY and CDR2 SVGAGI (reference sequence). After removal of 6 bases from V and 4 bases from J, the junction contained 5 bases not matched to a gene. The CDR3 protein is CASRPLAGRETQYF. The CDR3 coding sequence is TGTGCCAGCAGGCCACTAGCGGGACGAGAGACCCAGTACTTC.

CDR3 sequence reads: CASSHRVHRDSLSSGNTIYF. CDR3 sequence (DNA): TGTGCCAGTAGTCATCGTGTTCACCGGGACAGCCTGAGCTCTGGAAACACCATATATTTT. V is TRBV19 and J is TRBJ1-3; 7 nucleotides match TRBD1. This CDR3 has 20 amino acids. Germline V gene data show CDR1 as LNHDA and CDR2 as SQIVND (reference sequence). The J segment lost 0 bases and the V segment lost 5 bases, leaving 19 bases of the junction unmatched.

This clone came up a few times. The rearrangement links TRBV29-1 to TRBJ1-4; tentatively, D is TRBD1 (6 bases). This CDR3 is 12 amino acids long. The germline CDR1 and CDR2 sequences are SQVTM and ANQGSEA. V shed 7 bases and J shed 4 bases, with 10 bases lying between them. The CDR3 loop reads CSAGTYNEKLFF. CDR3 sequence (DNA): TGCAGCGCTGGGACATATAATGAAAAACTGTTTTTT.